This T cell receptor (beta chain) was captured by sequencing in a study of blood T cells in healthy people across ages. This CDR3 region has 15 residues. The germline gives CDR1 DFQATT, CDR2 SNEGSKA (reference sequence). The V end was cut by 4 bases, the J end by 5 bases, with 20 bases between. Primed by a sample-barcoded 5' primer and a J-beta primer mix, a second PCR proceeded for roughly 6 to 12 cycles. TCRdb itself ran the 5' RACE reads through MiXCR, one entry per CDR3 protein. The repertoire holds roughly 1.6 million distinct CDR3 sequences, with about 31% as singletons. The sequencing sample was made of blood. The TCR was taken from a woman aged 30 to 39 in good health. This chain joins TRBV20-1 and TRBJ2-5, with D possibly being TRBD1 or TRBD2 (6 bases each). The CDR3 DNA reads as TGCAGTGCTACAAAGGAAACGGGGGCCCGGGAGACCCAGTACTTC. This codes for CSATKETGARETQYF.